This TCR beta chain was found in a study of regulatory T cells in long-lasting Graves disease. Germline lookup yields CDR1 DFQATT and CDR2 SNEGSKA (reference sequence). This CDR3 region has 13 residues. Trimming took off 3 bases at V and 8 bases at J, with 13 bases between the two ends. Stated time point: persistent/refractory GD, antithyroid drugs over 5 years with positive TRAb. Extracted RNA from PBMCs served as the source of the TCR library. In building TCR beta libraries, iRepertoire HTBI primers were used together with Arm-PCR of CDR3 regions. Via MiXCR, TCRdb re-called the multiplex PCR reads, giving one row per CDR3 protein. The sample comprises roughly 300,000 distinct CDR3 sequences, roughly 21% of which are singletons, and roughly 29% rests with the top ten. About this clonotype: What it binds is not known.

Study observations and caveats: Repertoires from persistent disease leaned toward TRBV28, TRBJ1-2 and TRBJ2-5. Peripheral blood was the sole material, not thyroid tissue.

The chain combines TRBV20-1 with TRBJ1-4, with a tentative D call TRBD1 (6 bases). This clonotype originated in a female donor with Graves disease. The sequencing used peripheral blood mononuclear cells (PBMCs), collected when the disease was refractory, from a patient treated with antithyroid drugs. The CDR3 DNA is TGCAGTGCTAGTTCGGGGGCAAAAGAAAAACTGTTTTTT. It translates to CSASSGAKEKLFF.